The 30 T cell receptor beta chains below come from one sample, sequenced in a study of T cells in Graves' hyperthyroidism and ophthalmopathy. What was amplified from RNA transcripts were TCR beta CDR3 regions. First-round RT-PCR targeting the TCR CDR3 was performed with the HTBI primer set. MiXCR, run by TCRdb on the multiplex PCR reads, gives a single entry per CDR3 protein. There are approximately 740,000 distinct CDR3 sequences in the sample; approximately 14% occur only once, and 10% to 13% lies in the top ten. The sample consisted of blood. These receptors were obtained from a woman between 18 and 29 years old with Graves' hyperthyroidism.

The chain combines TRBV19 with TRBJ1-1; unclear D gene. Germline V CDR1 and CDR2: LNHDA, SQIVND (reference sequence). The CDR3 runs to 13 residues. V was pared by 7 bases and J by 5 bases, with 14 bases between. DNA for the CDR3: TGTGCCAGTAAGACGTGGAGTGCTACTGAAGCTTTCTTT. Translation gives CASKTWSATEAFF.

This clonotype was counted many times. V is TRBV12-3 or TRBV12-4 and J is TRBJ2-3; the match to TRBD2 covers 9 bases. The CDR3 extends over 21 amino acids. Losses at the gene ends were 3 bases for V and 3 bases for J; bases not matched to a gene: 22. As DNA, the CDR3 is TGTGCCAGCAGTTTTCGCCGGACAGCCCCCGTGGTAGCGGGGGCTACAGATACGCAGTATTTT. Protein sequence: CASSFRRTAPVVAGATDTQYF.

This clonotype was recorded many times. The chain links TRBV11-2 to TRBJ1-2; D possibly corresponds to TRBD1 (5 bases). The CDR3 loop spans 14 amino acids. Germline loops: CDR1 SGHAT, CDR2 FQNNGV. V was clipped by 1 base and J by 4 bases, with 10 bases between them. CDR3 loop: CASSLVGALYGYTF. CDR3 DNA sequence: TGTGCCAGCAGCTTAGTCGGGGCTCTCTATGGCTACACCTTC.

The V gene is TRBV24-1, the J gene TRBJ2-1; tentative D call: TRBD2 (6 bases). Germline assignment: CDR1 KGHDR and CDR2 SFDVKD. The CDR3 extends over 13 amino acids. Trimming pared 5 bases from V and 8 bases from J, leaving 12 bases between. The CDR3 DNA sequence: TGTGCCACCAGTGCTGGGGGGTGGGATGAGCAGTTCTTC. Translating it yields CATSAGGWDEQFF.

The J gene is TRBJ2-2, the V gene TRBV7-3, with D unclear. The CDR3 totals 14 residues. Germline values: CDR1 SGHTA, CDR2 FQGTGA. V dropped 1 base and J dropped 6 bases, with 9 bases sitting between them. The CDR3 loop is CASSLKYGPGELFF. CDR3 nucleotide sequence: TGTGCCAGCAGCTTAAAATACGGTCCCGGGGAGCTGTTTTTT.

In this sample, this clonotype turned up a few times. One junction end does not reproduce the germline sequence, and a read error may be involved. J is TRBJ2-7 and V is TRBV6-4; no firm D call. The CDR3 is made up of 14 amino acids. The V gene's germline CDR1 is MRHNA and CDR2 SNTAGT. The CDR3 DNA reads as TGTGCCAGCAGTTACTCGAAAGGCGGCTACGAGCAGTACTTC. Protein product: CASSYSKGGYEQYF.

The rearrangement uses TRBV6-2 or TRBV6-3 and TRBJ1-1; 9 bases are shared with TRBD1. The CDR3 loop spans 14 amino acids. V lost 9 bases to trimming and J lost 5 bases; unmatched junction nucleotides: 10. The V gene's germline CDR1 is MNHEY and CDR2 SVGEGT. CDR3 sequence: CASLPWTGVTEAFF. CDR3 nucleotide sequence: TGTGCCAGTCTACCCTGGACAGGGGTGACTGAAGCTTTCTTT.

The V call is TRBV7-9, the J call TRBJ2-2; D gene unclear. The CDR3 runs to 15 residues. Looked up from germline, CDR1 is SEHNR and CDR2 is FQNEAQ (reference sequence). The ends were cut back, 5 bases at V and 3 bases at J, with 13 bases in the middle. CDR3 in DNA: TGTGCCAGCAGCCCTCAGCCTCGGGACACCGGGGAGCTGTTTTTT. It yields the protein CASSPQPRDTGELFF.

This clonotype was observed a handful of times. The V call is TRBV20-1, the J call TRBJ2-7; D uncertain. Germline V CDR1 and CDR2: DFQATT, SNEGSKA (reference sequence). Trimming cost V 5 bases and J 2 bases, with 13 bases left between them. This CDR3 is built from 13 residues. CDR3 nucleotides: TGCAGTGCTGACCTTGCGGCAGCCTACGAGCAGTACTTC. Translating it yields CSADLAAAYEQYF.

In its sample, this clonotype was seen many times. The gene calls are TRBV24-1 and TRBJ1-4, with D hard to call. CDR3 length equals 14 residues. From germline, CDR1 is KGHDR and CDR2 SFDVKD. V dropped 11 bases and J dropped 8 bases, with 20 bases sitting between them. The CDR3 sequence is CARTTTSKGEKLFF. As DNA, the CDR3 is TGTGCCAGGACTACTACCTCAAAAGGGGAAAAACTGTTTTTT.

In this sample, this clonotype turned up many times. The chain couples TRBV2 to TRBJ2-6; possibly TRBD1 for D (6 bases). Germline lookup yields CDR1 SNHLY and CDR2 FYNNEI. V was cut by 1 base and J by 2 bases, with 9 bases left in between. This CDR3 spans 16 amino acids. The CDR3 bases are TGTGCCAGCAGTGAAGGGTCAGGGGCTGGGGCCAACGTCCTGACTTTC. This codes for CASSEGSGAGANVLTF.

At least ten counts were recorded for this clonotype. Here the CDR3 reads CASTLVTVWTDTQYF. CDR3 in DNA: TGTGCCAGCACCTTGGTGACGGTATGGACAGATACGCAGTATTTT. The chain joins TRBV12-3 or TRBV12-4 to TRBJ2-3, with D uncertain. The V end was cut by 7 bases, the J end by 3 bases, with 17 bases between. The CDR3 length is 15 residues.

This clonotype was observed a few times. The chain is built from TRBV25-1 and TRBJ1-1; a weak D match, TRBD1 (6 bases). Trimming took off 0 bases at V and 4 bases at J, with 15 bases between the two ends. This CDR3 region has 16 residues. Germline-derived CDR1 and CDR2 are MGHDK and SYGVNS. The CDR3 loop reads CASSEYGRGSSTEAFF. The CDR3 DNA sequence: TGTGCCAGCAGTGAATACGGCAGGGGATCGAGCACTGAAGCTTTCTTT.

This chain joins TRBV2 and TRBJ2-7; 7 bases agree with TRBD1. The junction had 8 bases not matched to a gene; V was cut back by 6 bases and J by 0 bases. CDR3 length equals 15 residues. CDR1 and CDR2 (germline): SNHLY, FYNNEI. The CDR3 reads CASRSNRGNSYEQYF. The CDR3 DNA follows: TGTGCCAGCAGATCCAACAGGGGTAACTCCTACGAGCAGTACTTC. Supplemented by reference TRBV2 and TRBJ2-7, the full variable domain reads EPEVTQTPSHQVTQMGQEVILRCVPISNHLYFYWYRQILGQKVEFLVSFYNNEISEKSEIFDDQFSVERPDGSNFTLKIRSTKLEDSAMYFCASRSNRGNSYEQYFGPGTRLTVT.

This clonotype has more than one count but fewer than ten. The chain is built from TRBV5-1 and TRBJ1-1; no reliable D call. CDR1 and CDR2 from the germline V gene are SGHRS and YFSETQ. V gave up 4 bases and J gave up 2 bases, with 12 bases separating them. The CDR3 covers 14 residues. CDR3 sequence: CASSPSGDNTEAFF. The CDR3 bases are TGCGCCAGCAGCCCGTCGGGAGATAACACTGAAGCTTTCTTT.

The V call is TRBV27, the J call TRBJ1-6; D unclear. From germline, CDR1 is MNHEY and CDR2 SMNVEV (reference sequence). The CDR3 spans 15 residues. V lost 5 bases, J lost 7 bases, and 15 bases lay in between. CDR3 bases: TGTGCCAGCAGTCCGGCCGGGAATTTGAATTCACCCCTCCACTTT. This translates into CASSPAGNLNSPLHF.

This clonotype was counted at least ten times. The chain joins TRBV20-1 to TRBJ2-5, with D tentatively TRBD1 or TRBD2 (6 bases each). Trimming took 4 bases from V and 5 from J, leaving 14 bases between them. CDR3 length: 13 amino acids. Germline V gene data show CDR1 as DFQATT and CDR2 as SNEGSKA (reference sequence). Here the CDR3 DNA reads TGCAGTGCTACCAGGGGACGGGGGGAGACCCAGTACTTC. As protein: CSATRGRGETQYF.

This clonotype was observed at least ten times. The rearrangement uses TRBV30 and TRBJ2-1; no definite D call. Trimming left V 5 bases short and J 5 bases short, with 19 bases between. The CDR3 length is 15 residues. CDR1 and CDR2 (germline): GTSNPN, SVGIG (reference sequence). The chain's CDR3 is CAWCPGRGKNNEQFF. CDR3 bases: TGTGCCTGGTGCCCCGGGCGCGGTAAAAACAATGAGCAGTTCTTC.

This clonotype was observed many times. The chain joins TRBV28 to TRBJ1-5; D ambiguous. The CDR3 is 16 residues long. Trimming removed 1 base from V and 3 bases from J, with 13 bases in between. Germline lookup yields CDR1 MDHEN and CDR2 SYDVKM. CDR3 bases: TGTGCCAGCAGTTTATTCTTAGGGAGGGCCAATCAGCCCCAGCATTTT. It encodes CASSLFLGRANQPQHF.

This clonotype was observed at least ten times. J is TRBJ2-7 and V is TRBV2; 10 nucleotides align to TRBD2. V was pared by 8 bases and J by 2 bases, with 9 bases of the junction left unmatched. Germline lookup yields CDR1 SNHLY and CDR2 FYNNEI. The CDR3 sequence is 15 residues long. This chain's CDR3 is CASEQTSGPTYEQYF. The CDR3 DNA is TGTGCCAGCGAGCAGACTAGCGGGCCTACCTACGAGCAGTACTTC.

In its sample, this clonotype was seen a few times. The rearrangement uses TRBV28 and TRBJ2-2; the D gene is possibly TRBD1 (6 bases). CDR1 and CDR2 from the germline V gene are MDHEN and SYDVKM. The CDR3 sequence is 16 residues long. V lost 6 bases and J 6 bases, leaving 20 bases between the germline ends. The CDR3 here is CASSTTGNGLAGELFF. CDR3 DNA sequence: TGTGCCAGCAGCACGACAGGAAACGGGTTGGCCGGGGAGCTGTTTTTT.

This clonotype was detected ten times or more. CDR3 nucleotides: TGTGCCAGCAGTAACCCCCTAAAGGGGGACTCCTATAATTCACCCCTCCACTTT. It translates to CASSNPLKGDSYNSPLHF. The chain links TRBV2 to TRBJ1-6; D might be TRBD1 (6 bases). V shed 5 bases and J shed 0 bases, with 17 bases lying between them. From germline, CDR1 is SNHLY and CDR2 FYNNEI. The CDR3 is made up of 18 amino acids.

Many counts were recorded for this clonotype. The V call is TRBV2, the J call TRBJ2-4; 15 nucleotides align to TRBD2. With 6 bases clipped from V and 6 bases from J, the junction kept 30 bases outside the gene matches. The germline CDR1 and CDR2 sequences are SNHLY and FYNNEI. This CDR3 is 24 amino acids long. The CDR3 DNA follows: TGTGCCAGCAGAGACTATACTATGGGACTAGCGGGAGGACTCGACTTTAGCCAGGGAAACATTCAGTACTTC. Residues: CASRDYTMGLAGGLDFSQGNIQYF.

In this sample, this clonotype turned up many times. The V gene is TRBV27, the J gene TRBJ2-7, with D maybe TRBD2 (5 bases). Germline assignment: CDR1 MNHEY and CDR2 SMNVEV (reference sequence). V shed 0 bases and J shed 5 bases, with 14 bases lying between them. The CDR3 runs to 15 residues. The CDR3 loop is CASSLSVGIYHEQYF. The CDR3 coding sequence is TGTGCCAGCAGTTTATCGGTCGGGATTTACCACGAGCAGTACTTC.

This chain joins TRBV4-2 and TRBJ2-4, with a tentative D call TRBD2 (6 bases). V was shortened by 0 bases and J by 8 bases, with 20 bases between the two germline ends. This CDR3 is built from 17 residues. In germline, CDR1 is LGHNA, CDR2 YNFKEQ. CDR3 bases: TGTGCCAGCAGCCAAGAGATGACTAGTCCGTCTCGGGACATTCAGTACTTC. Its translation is CASSQEMTSPSRDIQYF.

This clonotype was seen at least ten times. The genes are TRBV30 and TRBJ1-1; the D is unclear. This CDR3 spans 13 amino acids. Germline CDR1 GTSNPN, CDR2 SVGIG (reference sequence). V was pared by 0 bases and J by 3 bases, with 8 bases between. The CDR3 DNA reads TGTGCCTGGAGTGTCGAGGGTTACACTGAAGCTTTCTTT. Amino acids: CAWSVEGYTEAFF.

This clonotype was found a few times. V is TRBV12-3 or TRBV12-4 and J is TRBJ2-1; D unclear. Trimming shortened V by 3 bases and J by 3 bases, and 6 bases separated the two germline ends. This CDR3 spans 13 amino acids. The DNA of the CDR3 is TGTGCCAGCAGTTTTGACGTCTACAATGAGCAGTTCTTC. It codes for CASSFDVYNEQFF.

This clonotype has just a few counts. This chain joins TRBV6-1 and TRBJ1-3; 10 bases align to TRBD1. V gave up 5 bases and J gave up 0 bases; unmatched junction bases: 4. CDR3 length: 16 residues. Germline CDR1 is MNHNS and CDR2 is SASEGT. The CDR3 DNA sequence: TGTGCCAGCAGTCCGGGACAGGGGAACTCTGGAAACACCATATATTTT. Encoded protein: CASSPGQGNSGNTIYF.

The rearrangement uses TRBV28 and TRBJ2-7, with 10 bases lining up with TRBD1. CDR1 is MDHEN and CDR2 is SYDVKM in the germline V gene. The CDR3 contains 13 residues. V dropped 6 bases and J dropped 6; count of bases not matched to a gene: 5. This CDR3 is CASRRDRGGEQYF. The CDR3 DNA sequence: TGTGCCAGCAGGCGGGACAGGGGAGGCGAGCAGTACTTC. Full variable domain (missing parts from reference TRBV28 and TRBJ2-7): DVKVTQSSRYLVKRTGEKVFLECVQDMDHENMFWYRQDPGLGLRLIYFSYDVKMKEKGDIPEGYSVSREKKERFSLILESASTNQTSMYLCASRRDRGGEQYFGPGTRLTVT.

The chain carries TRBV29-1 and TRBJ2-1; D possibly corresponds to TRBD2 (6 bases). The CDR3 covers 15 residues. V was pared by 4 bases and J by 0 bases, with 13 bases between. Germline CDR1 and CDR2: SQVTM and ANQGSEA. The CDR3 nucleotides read TGCAGCGTTGCTTCGGTGCGGGACTCCTACAATGAGCAGTTCTTC. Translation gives CSVASVRDSYNEQFF.